Listed below are T cell receptor beta chains from one sample, sequenced in a study of blood T cell repertoires in COVID-19. Using immunoSEQ multiplex PCR, the repertoire was profiled, and TCRdb retains in-frame clones only, with some absent. The table lists 190,000 or so clones, 86% of them singletons. The sample comprised peripheral blood. The receptors come from a woman aged 65 to 85 with acute or convalescent COVID-19. Each CDR3 is given without its conserved first and last residue. Some rows mark clone size as missing; the rest say once, few, many or name a class of expanded clone.

clone size: NA
V gene: TRBV19
J gene: TRBJ2-1
CDR3 protein: ASSKGAGANTDEQF

clone size: NA
V gene: TRBV12-3/TRBV12-4
J gene: TRBJ1-1
CDR3 protein: ASTLGSGVF

clone size: NA
V gene: TRBV25-1
J gene: TRBJ1-2
CDR3 protein: ASSGTAPGYGYT

clone size: NA
V gene: TRBV5-1
J gene: TRBJ1-1
CDR3 protein: ASSYGAANTEAF

clone size: NA
V gene: TRBV4-1
J gene: TRBJ2-5
CDR3 protein: ASSQGTGGEETQY

clone size: NA
V gene: TRBV29-1
J gene: TRBJ2-1
CDR3 protein: SASSGRAIVPNEQF

clone size: NA
V gene: TRBV12-3/TRBV12-4
J gene: TRBJ2-1
CDR3 protein: ASSLERFYEQF

clone size: NA
V gene: TRBV27
J gene: TRBJ2-7
CDR3 protein: ASSLSQAGFLSYEQY

clone size: NA
V gene: TRBV6-8
J gene: TRBJ1-2
CDR3 protein: ASSYAAGGGYGYT

clone size: NA
V gene: TRBV10-2
J gene: TRBJ1-1
CDR3 protein: ASSTMTEAF

clone size: NA
V gene: TRBV7-8
J gene: TRBJ1-1
CDR3 protein: ASSQRQNTEAF

clone size: NA
V gene: TRBV4-1
J gene: TRBJ1-1
CDR3 protein: ASSQDKQGSNRMNTEAF

clone size: NA
V gene: TRBV5-6
J gene: TRBJ2-5
CDR3 protein: ASSAGTANIQETQY

clone size: NA
V gene: TRBV5-1
J gene: TRBJ1-4
CDR3 protein: ASSPGTGSEKLF

clone size: NA
V gene: TRBV7-9
J gene: TRBJ2-7
CDR3 protein: ASRREASYEQY

clone size: NA
V gene: TRBV6-5
J gene: TRBJ2-1
CDR3 protein: ASNTGQGENEQF

clone size: NA
V gene: TRBV15
J gene: TRBJ1-1
CDR3 protein: ATSRGGVGNTEAF

clone size: NA
V gene: TRBV3-1/TRBV3-2
J gene: TRBJ1-1
CDR3 protein: ASSQDQAGGGGVEAF

clone size: NA
V gene: TRBV28
J gene: TRBJ1-5
CDR3 protein: ASSLSLTGDGNQPQH

clone size: NA
V gene: TRBV3-1/TRBV3-2
J gene: TRBJ2-2
CDR3 protein: ASSQASAWRTGELF

clone size: NA
V gene: TRBV6-5
J gene: TRBJ1-1
CDR3 protein: ASYYRGNTEAF

clone size: NA
V gene: TRBV15
J gene: TRBJ1-1
CDR3 protein: ATSRDPGRGMNTEAF

clone size: once
V gene: TRBV5-4
J gene: TRBJ2-3
CDR3 protein: ASSLRGSTDTQY

clone size: NA
V gene: TRBV6-1
J gene: TRBJ2-7
CDR3 protein: ASSDGTRGEQY

clone size: NA
V gene: TRBV6-5
J gene: TRBJ1-5
CDR3 protein: ASSSTGDNQPQH

clone size: few
V gene: TRBV6-5
J gene: TRBJ1-1
CDR3 protein: ASTRGGISEAF

clone size: NA
V gene: TRBV9
J gene: TRBJ2-1
CDR3 protein: ASSVGRESYNEQF

clone size: NA
V gene: TRBV7-2
J gene: TRBJ2-1
CDR3 protein: ASSLAIPGTSGRRYNEQF

clone size: NA
V gene: TRBV23-1
J gene: TRBJ1-2
CDR3 protein: ASSQAGISQRDYGYT

clone size: NA
V gene: TRBV6-5
J gene: TRBJ2-3
CDR3 protein: ASSRDRGTDTQY

clone size: NA
V gene: TRBV19
J gene: TRBJ1-2
CDR3 protein: ASSTAGSGYT

clone size: NA
V gene: TRBV21-1
J gene: TRBJ1-5
CDR3 protein: ASSLGTAKGQPQH

clone size: NA
V gene: TRBV3-1/TRBV3-2
J gene: TRBJ2-5
CDR3 protein: ASSQVAARAQETQY

clone size: NA
V gene: TRBV6-5
J gene: TRBJ1-2
CDR3 protein: ASYTQDRVNYGYT

clone size: once
V gene: TRBV4-1
J gene: TRBJ2-5
CDR3 protein: ASSQASGGVVETQY

clone size: once
V gene: TRBV24-1
J gene: TRBJ2-3
CDR3 protein: ATSEGSGRSDTQY

clone size: NA
V gene: TRBV5-8
J gene: TRBJ2-2
CDR3 protein: ASSLTGTIGELF

clone size: NA
V gene: TRBV11-2
J gene: TRBJ2-7
CDR3 protein: ASSWGQDISYEQY

clone size: few
V gene: TRBV19
J gene: TRBJ2-2
CDR3 protein: ASNQRQGANTGELF

clone size: NA
V gene: TRBV5-1
J gene: TRBJ2-7
CDR3 protein: ASSSTGHSYEQY

clone size: NA
V gene: TRBV4-2
J gene: TRBJ2-2
CDR3 protein: ASSPLAGGGGELF

clone size: NA
V gene: TRBV6-5
J gene: TRBJ2-7
CDR3 protein: ASRGGVSYEQY

clone size: NA
V gene: TRBV6-5
J gene: TRBJ2-7
CDR3 protein: ASINSGGHEQY

clone size: NA
V gene: TRBV3-1/TRBV3-2
J gene: TRBJ2-5
CDR3 protein: ASSQAGIQETQY

clone size: NA
V gene: TRBV28
J gene: TRBJ1-4
CDR3 protein: ASNNGQANEKLF

clone size: NA
V gene: TRBV10-3
J gene: TRBJ1-2
CDR3 protein: AISEITRGYT

clone size: NA
V gene: TRBV6-2/TRBV6-3
J gene: TRBJ1-1
CDR3 protein: ASSRDRVTEAF

clone size: few
V gene: TRBV5-1
J gene: TRBJ2-5
CDR3 protein: ASTSSGGLETQY